The 8 T cell receptor beta chains presented below share a single source sample, sequenced in a study of breast tumors, draining lymph nodes, adjacent tissues. TCRdb re-derived calls from the multiplex PCR reads in MiXCR, one entry per CDR3 protein. In the table there are approximately 19,000 distinct CDR3 sequences, about half of which are singletons. Material: breast tumor tissue. The receptors originated from a female donor with breast cancer. Some clones in this sample may be carry-over from other donors' samples.

This clonotype is categorized as medium-sized. The V and J genes are TRBV20-1 and TRBJ2-3, with TRBD2 matching 9 bases. Germline loops: CDR1 DFQATT, CDR2 SNEGSKA (reference sequence). The CDR3 loop spans 16 amino acids. V shed 6 bases and J 5 bases; nucleotides not matched to a gene: 15. In DNA, the CDR3 is TGCAGTGCCTCAATGACTAGCGGAGGCCGGGGAGATACGCAGTATTTT. This codes for CSASMTSGGRGDTQYF.

This clonotype has at least ten counts. This may come from a read error, since a much larger clone is one base off. The chain is built from TRBV5-6 and TRBJ2-7; 8 bases line up with TRBD1. This CDR3 is built from 12 residues. V gave up 7 bases and J gave up 7 bases; unmatched junction bases: 7. Germline V gene data show CDR1 as SGHDT and CDR2 as YYEEEE. The CDR3 bases are TGTGCCAGCGGCTCGACAGGGGTTGAGCAGTACTTC. As protein: CASGSTGVEQYF.

The chain employs TRBV6-5 and TRBJ2-7; either TRBD1 or TRBD2 may supply D (5 bases each). V was cut by 4 bases and J by 9 bases, with 16 bases left in between. The CDR3 is made up of 13 amino acids. In germline, CDR1 is MNHEY, CDR2 SVGAGI. The CDR3 protein is CASSCGGWDGQYF. DNA of the CDR3: TGTGCCAGCAGTTGCGGCGGGTGGGACGGGCAGTACTTC.

CDR3 DNA sequence: TGTGCCAGCAGGTCCGGACAGGGGGCAGGGGAGCAGTACTTC. Its translation is CASRSGQGAGEQYF. The V gene is TRBV27, the J gene TRBJ2-7, with TRBD1 identical over 11 bases. This CDR3 region has 14 residues. Germline CDR1 and CDR2: MNHEY and SMNVEV (reference sequence). The J segment lost 7 bases and the V segment lost 6 bases, leaving 8 bases of the junction unmatched.

By frequency in the sample, this clonotype is medium-sized. The V and J genes are TRBV20-1 and TRBJ2-7; TRBD2 is a possible D gene (6 bases). CDR3 length equals 15 residues. Germline CDR1 DFQATT, CDR2 SNEGSKA (reference sequence). The ends were cut back, 1 base at V and 1 base at J, with 14 bases in the middle. The CDR3 here is CSARGASDTSYEQYF. The CDR3 nucleotides read TGCAGTGCTAGAGGGGCTAGCGACACTTCCTACGAGCAGTACTTC.

This chain links TRBV20-1 with TRBJ2-1, with 9 bases lining up with TRBD2. With V trimmed by 0 bases and J by 5 bases, 8 bases remained unmatched. CDR3 length: 16 amino acids. Germline V CDR1 and CDR2: DFQATT, SNEGSKA (reference sequence). The CDR3 nucleotides read TGCAGTGCTAGAGATCTACTAGCGGGCGTAAACAATGAGCAGTTCTTC. It codes for CSARDLLAGVNNEQFF.

This clonotype is a singleton in its sample. The V gene is TRBV7-9, the J gene TRBJ1-2; D not resolved. The germline V gene encodes CDR1 SEHNR and CDR2 FQNEAQ (reference sequence). The V gene lost 3 bases and the J gene lost 5 bases, with 22 bases spanning the gap. CDR3 length equals 17 residues. This CDR3 reads CASSLTGPPRLTYGYTF. As DNA, the CDR3 is TGTGCCAGCAGCTTGACCGGGCCCCCAAGGCTGACTTATGGCTACACCTTC.

This clonotype is labeled medium-sized. The J gene is TRBJ2-7, the V gene TRBV13; D is uncertain. V was pared by 2 bases and J by 5 bases, with 10 bases between. Germline loops: CDR1 PRHDT, CDR2 FYEKMQ (reference sequence). This CDR3 contains 13 residues. Written as DNA, the CDR3 is TGTGCCAGCAGCTTAAAGAGTTTTAACGAGCAGTACTTC. Translated, it gives CASSLKSFNEQYF.